This TCR beta chain was identified in a study of CD8+ T cells in alopecia areata. Sequencing templates came from extracted RNA that was reverse transcribed into cDNA. The assay was immunoSEQ multiplex PCR, and TCRdb's table has in-frame clones only and misses some. Of around 98,000 clones in the sample, about 45% were seen once. What was sequenced was CD4+ T cells sorted from blood. This clonotype was sampled from a human donor with alopecia areata.

The CDR3, as DNA: TGCAGCGTTGAGTCTGGAAACATTCAGTACTTC. Its translation is CSVESGNIQYF. The V call is TRBV29-1, the J call TRBJ2-4, with D unresolved. V lost 3 bases and J 6 bases, leaving 6 bases between the germline ends. Germline CDR1 SQVTM, CDR2 ANQGSEA. The CDR3 spans 11 residues.